The 16 T cell receptor beta chains below come from one sample, sequenced in a study of blood T cell repertoires in COVID-19. Produced via immunoSEQ multiplex PCR; TCRdb's table is partial and in-frame only. Found here are 68,000 or so clones, 70% to 85% of them singletons; the top ten hold 30% to 40%. The sample taken for sequencing was peripheral blood. The receptor set was obtained from a human donor in a cohort sampled during active COVID-19.

The CDR3 reads CSVENRGSYNEQFF. The CDR3 coding sequence is TGCAGCGTTGAAAACAGGGGTTCCTACAATGAGCAGTTCTTC. The chain carries TRBV29-1 and TRBJ2-1; 7 nucleotides match TRBD1. Germline CDR1 is SQVTM and CDR2 is ANQGSEA. V was pared by 2 bases and J by 1 base, with 2 bases of the junction left unmatched. The CDR3 length is 14 residues.

The rearrangement uses TRBV6-5 and TRBJ2-7; D might be TRBD2 (6 bases). The V gene lost 7 bases and the J gene lost 3 bases, with 13 bases spanning the gap. The CDR3 is made up of 13 amino acids. Per germline, CDR1 MNHEY and CDR2 SVGAGI. The CDR3 sequence: CASNGGPIYEQYF. The CDR3 coding sequence is TGTGCCAGCAACGGGGGACCGATCTACGAGCAGTACTTC.

The chain is built from TRBV5-1 and TRBJ2-5; 7 bases fit TRBD1. V shed 4 bases and J 3 bases; nucleotides not matched to a gene: 6. CDR3 length: 14 residues. CDR1 and CDR2 (germline): SGHRS, YFSETQ. CDR3 sequence reads: CASSPAGTEETQYF. CDR3 DNA sequence: TGCGCCAGCAGCCCAGCCGGGACAGAAGAGACCCAGTACTTC. Combining the CDR3 with reference TRBV5-1 and TRBJ2-5 gives the whole variable domain KAGVTQTPRYLIKTRGQQVTLSCSPISGHRSVSWYQQTPGQGLQFLFEYFSETQRNKGNFPGRFSGRQFSNSRSEMNVSTLELGDSALYLCASSPAGTEETQYFGPGTRLLVL.

V and J are TRBV29-1 and TRBJ1-4, with 9 bases fitting TRBD1. Germline CDR1 is SQVTM and CDR2 is ANQGSEA. Trimming at V came to 5 bases and at J to 8 bases, leaving 6 bases not matched to a gene. This CDR3 contains 13 residues. The chain's CDR3 is CSVSDRGMEKLFF. In DNA, the CDR3 is TGCAGCGTTTCAGACAGGGGGATGGAAAAACTGTTTTTT.

The chain links TRBV28 to TRBJ2-7; 7 bases fit TRBD1. The length of the CDR3 is 14 residues. Germline CDR1 and CDR2: MDHEN and SYDVKM. The V and J ends lost 7 bases and 2 bases, in that order; junction bases with no gene match: 8. The CDR3 loop is CASKVTGSPYEQYF. Written as DNA, the CDR3 is TGTGCCAGCAAGGTGACAGGGAGTCCCTACGAGCAGTACTTC.

The V call is TRBV28, the J call TRBJ2-7; 10 bases match TRBD1. Germline CDR1 is MDHEN and CDR2 is SYDVKM. The CDR3 runs 14 residues. V was pared by 5 bases and J by 3 bases, with 4 bases of the junction left unmatched. The CDR3 region is CASSLGQGRYEQYF. The CDR3 coding sequence is TGTGCCAGCAGTCTGGGACAGGGGCGCTACGAGCAGTACTTC.

In its sample, this clone was seen once. The chain couples TRBV2 to TRBJ1-2, with D hard to call. The CDR3 covers 11 residues. V was pared by 10 bases and J by 0 bases, with 6 bases between. Germline V lookup: CDR1 SNHLY, CDR2 FYNNEI. The CDR3 region is CAISTNYGYTF. CDR3 nucleotide sequence: TGTGCCATCAGCACTAACTATGGCTACACCTTC.

V is TRBV11-2 and J is TRBJ1-5; 8 bases are a match to TRBD1. This CDR3 comprises 18 residues. Trimming took 1 base from V and 5 from J; bases not matched to a gene: 13. Germline V lookup: CDR1 SGHAT, CDR2 FQNNGV. The CDR3 sequence: CASSLGRGRKVGDQPQHF. The CDR3 DNA reads TGTGCCAGCAGCTTAGGCAGGGGGCGCAAGGTTGGGGATCAGCCCCAGCATTTT.

The V gene is TRBV5-4, the J gene TRBJ1-3; TRBD1 aligns across 7 bases. CDR3 length equals 15 residues. The ends lost 4 bases at V and 2 bases at J; junction bases unmatched: 6. CDR1 and CDR2 from the germline V gene are SGHNT and YYREEE (reference sequence). The CDR3 here is CASSTQGVTGNTIYF. CDR3 bases: TGTGCCAGCAGCACTCAGGGGGTGACTGGAAACACCATATATTTT.

The V gene is TRBV9, the J gene TRBJ2-2; 7 bases line up with TRBD1. Unmatched junction bases numbered 8, after V lost 2 bases and J lost 13 bases. There are 13 residues in the CDR3. The V gene's germline CDR1 is SGDLS and CDR2 YYNGEE. The DNA for the CDR3 is TGTGCCAGCAGCGTCGGACAGGCCCGGGGGCTGTTTTTT. It codes for CASSVGQARGLFF.

This rearrangement joins TRBV5-1 to TRBJ2-5; 9 positions match TRBD1. Germline V CDR1 and CDR2: SGHRS, YFSETQ. This CDR3 has 15 amino acids. V was clipped by 2 bases and J by 4 bases; unmatched bases: 6. CDR3 sequence reads: CASSFRQGGGETQYF. The CDR3 DNA sequence: TGCGCCAGCAGCTTCCGACAGGGGGGAGGAGAGACCCAGTACTTC.

The chain combines TRBV5-1 with TRBJ2-1; D is perhaps TRBD1 (6 bases). The CDR3 contains 13 residues. V shed 2 bases and J shed 8 bases, with 11 bases lying between them. Germline V CDR1 and CDR2: SGHRS, YFSETQ. CDR3 in DNA: TGCGCCAGCAGCTTTCAGGGGTTCCATGAGCAGTTCTTC. It translates to CASSFQGFHEQFF.

There are a few counts of this clone. The J gene is TRBJ2-5, the V gene TRBV19, with D unresolved. The CDR3 consists of 16 residues. Trimming took 3 bases from V and 2 from J, leaving 16 bases between them. The germline CDR1 and CDR2 sequences are LNHDA and SQIVND (reference sequence). The CDR3 sequence is CASSIDSRGAQETQYF. For the CDR3, the DNA is TGTGCCAGTAGTATTGACTCCCGAGGCGCTCAAGAGACCCAGTACTTC. The complete variable domain, with remaining parts taken from reference TRBV19 and TRBJ2-5, reads DGGITQSPKYLFRKEGQNVTLSCEQNLNHDAMYWYRQDPGQGLRLIYYSQIVNDFQKGDIAEGYSVSREKKESFPLTVTSAQKNPTAFYLCASSIDSRGAQETQYFGPGTRLLVL.

The genes are TRBV7-3 and TRBJ2-1, with 7 nucleotides matching TRBD2. The V gene end was trimmed by 3 bases and the J gene end by 8 bases; junction bases not matched to a gene: 4. Germline loops: CDR1 SGHTA, CDR2 FQGTGA. This CDR3 comprises 13 residues. CDR3 DNA sequence: TGTGCCAGCAGCTTTGCGGGAGTGGATGAGCAGTTCTTC. It yields the protein CASSFAGVDEQFF.

In this sample, this clone turned up a few times. This chain connects TRBV7-2 to TRBJ2-5; 7 bases line up with TRBD2. This CDR3 is 14 amino acids long. V gave up 4 bases and J gave up 3 bases; unmatched junction bases: 5. CDR1 is SGHTA and CDR2 is FQGNSA in the germline V gene. The CDR3 DNA reads TGTGCCAGCAGCTCCTTCCTAGCGGAAGAGACCCAGTACTTC. Its translation: CASSSFLAEETQYF. The variable domain in full, with the rest retrieved from reference TRBV7-2 and TRBJ2-5, is GAGVSQSPSNKVTEKGKDVELRCDPISGHTALYWYRQSLGQGLEFLIYFQGNSAPDKSGLPSDRFSAERTGGSVSTLTIQRTQQEDSAVYLCASSSFLAEETQYFGPGTRLLVL.

J is TRBJ2-1 and V is TRBV18, with a possible D match to TRBD1 (6 bases). Germline V gene lookup returns CDR1 KGHSH and CDR2 LQKENI. The V end lost 3 bases, the J end lost 3 bases, and 6 bases lay between the germline ends. CDR3 length: 13 residues. CDR3 DNA sequence: TGTGCCAGCTCACCGGACAGCTACAATGAGCAGTTCTTC. Translating gives CASSPDSYNEQFF.